This T cell receptor beta chain originates from a study of identical twins. Notes on the study in general: Twins' excess sharing was less marked for out-of-frame beta sequences.

TCRdb reanalysed the 5' RACE reads using MiXCR and keeps one entry per CDR3 protein. The sample has some 210,000 distinct CDR3 sequences; 15% to 20% are singletons. This clonotype has more than one count but fewer than ten. Its antigen is not identified. V was shortened by 2 bases and J by 2 bases, with 11 bases between the two germline ends. Germline-derived CDR1 and CDR2 are SGDLS and YYNGEE. The CDR3 covers 15 residues. These data were also reused for a study on T cells expressing NK-cell markers.

This TCR was recovered from a woman younger than 35 in good health. The chain joins TRBV9 to TRBJ2-1, with a tentative D call TRBD1 (6 bases). The sequenced sample consisted of CD8+ T cells sorted from blood. The CDR3 loop reads CASSVDSAPYNEQFF. The CDR3 bases are TGTGCCAGCAGCGTGGACAGCGCTCCCTACAATGAGCAGTTCTTC.